The 10 T cell receptor beta chains presented below share a single source sample, sequenced in a study of identical twins. TCRdb re-derived calls from the 5' RACE reads in MiXCR, one entry per CDR3 protein. The sample contains some 900,000 distinct CDR3 sequences, around an eighth of which appear only once. This sample also appeared in a second study, on yellow fever vaccine responses in identical twins.

The sample consisted of PBMCs. Receptors were obtained from a woman younger than 30 in good health.

V usage is TRBV15 and J usage is TRBJ2-6; unclear D gene. The CDR3 covers 15 residues. In germline, CDR1 is LNHNV, CDR2 YYDKDF (reference sequence). Deletions cut 5 bases from V and 4 bases from J, with 12 bases between. CDR3 region: CATSVGFSGANVLTF. CDR3 nucleotide sequence: TGTGCCACCAGCGTAGGGTTCTCGGGGGCCAACGTCCTGACTTTC.

This clonotype was counted between two and nine times. The J gene is TRBJ1-5, the V gene TRBV12-3 or TRBV12-4; the D gene is possibly TRBD1 (5 bases). V was pared by 6 bases and J by 4 bases, with 13 bases between. The CDR3 runs to 14 residues. The CDR3 reads CASSTGDDNQPQHF. Written as DNA, the CDR3 is TGTGCCAGCAGCACCGGGGACGATAATCAGCCCCAGCATTTT.

In this sample, this clonotype turned up a few times. The chain is built from TRBV6-5 and TRBJ2-7, with a possible D match to TRBD2 (7 bases). V was pared by 2 bases and J by 3 bases, with 14 bases between. CDR3 length: 15 amino acids. Germline loops: CDR1 MNHEY, CDR2 SVGAGI. This CDR3 reads CASSYDGGAYYEQYF. DNA of the CDR3: TGTGCCAGCAGTTACGATGGGGGGGCATACTACGAGCAGTACTTC.

The chain recombines TRBV20-1 with TRBJ1-6, with a tentative D call TRBD1 (5 bases). The CDR3 runs 19 residues. Trimming pared 1 base from V and 2 bases from J, leaving 21 bases between. Germline CDR1 is DFQATT and CDR2 is SNEGSKA (reference sequence). The CDR3 sequence: CSARAKGTIGSTYNSPLHF. CDR3 sequence (DNA): TGCAGTGCTAGAGCCAAGGGGACTATAGGTAGTACCTATAATTCACCCCTCCACTTT.

The J gene is TRBJ1-6, the V gene TRBV6-1; TRBD1 is a possible D gene (6 bases). In germline, CDR1 is MNHNS, CDR2 SASEGT. The CDR3 runs to 14 residues. V lost 5 bases to trimming and J lost 9 bases, with 14 bases between them. CDR3 in DNA: TGTGCCAGCAGTATATACAGGGTTGGTTCACCCCTCCACTTT. Its translation is CASSIYRVGSPLHF.

This clonotype was detected a few times. This rearrangement joins TRBV7-8 to TRBJ2-7, with 9 positions matching TRBD1. V shed 5 bases, J shed 2 bases, and the junction held 4 bases outside the gene matches. The CDR3 sequence is 14 residues long. The germline V gene encodes CDR1 SGHVS and CDR2 FQNEAQ. The CDR3 loop reads CASSRGDRAYEQYV. The CDR3 DNA follows: TGTGCCAGCAGCCGCGGGGACAGGGCCTACGAGCAGTACGTC.

This clonotype was picked up a small number of times. This sequence joins TRBV27 and TRBJ1-2; D gene unclear. The CDR3 runs to 15 residues. CDR1 is MNHEY, CDR2 SMNVEV, per germline (reference sequence). V lost 0 bases and J lost 1, with 9 bases in between. The CDR3 loop reads CASSLSSALNYGYTF. CDR3 bases: TGTGCCAGCAGTTTATCGTCGGCACTTAACTATGGCTACACCTTC.

The chain uses TRBV15 and TRBJ2-5; 11 nucleotides agree with TRBD2. The CDR3 sequence is 17 residues long. Germline V gene data show CDR1 as LNHNV and CDR2 as YYDKDF (reference sequence). The ends lost 4 bases at V and 4 bases at J; junction bases unmatched: 11. The CDR3 region is CATSISGGASVRETQYF. As DNA, the CDR3 is TGTGCCACCAGCATTAGCGGGGGGGCCTCGGTGAGAGAGACCCAGTACTTC.

This clonotype showed up just a few times. This chain connects TRBV3-1 to TRBJ2-1, with 8 bases aligning to TRBD1. V was pared by 2 bases and J by 2 bases, with 5 bases of the junction left unmatched. Germline CDR1 reads LGHDT; CDR2 reads YNNKEL (reference sequence). The CDR3 runs 16 residues. The CDR3: CASSQLRTGPYNEQFF. The CDR3 DNA is TGTGCCAGCAGCCAACTTAGGACAGGGCCCTACAATGAGCAGTTCTTC.

This clonotype was counted ten times or more. The V and J genes are TRBV12-3 or TRBV12-4 and TRBJ1-5; TRBD1 is a possible D gene (5 bases). Trimming pared 3 bases from V and 0 bases from J, leaving 6 bases between. This CDR3 has 14 amino acids. The CDR3 loop reads CASSLTDSNQPQHF. The CDR3 coding sequence is TGTGCCAGCAGTTTGACAGATAGCAATCAGCCCCAGCATTTT.